This T cell receptor beta chain appears in the sequencing data of a study of blood T cell repertoires in COVID-19. Study-wide background: Donors in the United States, Italy and Spain gave samples during acute or convalescent COVID-19. In each case, the material was cDNA or gDNA derived from T cells, B-cell-depleted T cells, or PBMCs.

After removal of 0 bases from V and 4 bases from J, the junction contained 7 bases not matched to a gene. This CDR3 is 16 amino acids long. Germline values: CDR1 PRHDT, CDR2 FYEKMQ (reference sequence). The assay was immunoSEQ multiplex PCR, and TCRdb's table has in-frame clones only and misses some. The data show 150,000 to 200,000 clones, around 86% seen once. Sample: peripheral blood. The sequence derives from a woman younger than 45 with active or convalescent COVID-19. V gene TRBV13 combines with J gene TRBJ1-2, with TRBD1 identical over 8 bases. The CDR3: CASSLGGDRGIYGYTF. CDR3 sequence (DNA): TGTGCCAGCAGCTTAGGGGGTGACAGGGGAATCTATGGCTACACCTTC.